Following are 11 T cell receptor beta chains from one sample sequenced in a study of long-term antiretroviral therapy in people with HIV. The assay used was immunoSEQ (version v3.0), run at survey level. Only in-frame clones appear in the TCRdb table, and some are missing; sequencing was by immunoSEQ multiplex PCR. This table has about 24,000 clones, 80% to 90% appearing once. Specimen: unsorted PBMCs, collected 1.8 years before starting antiretroviral therapy. The receptors were sampled from a man aged 50-60 years with HIV.

The chain recombines TRBV20-1 with TRBJ1-1; no definite D call. V lost 4 bases and J lost 3, with 3 bases in between. Germline V gene lookup returns CDR1 DFQATT and CDR2 SNEGSKA (reference sequence). The CDR3 covers 10 residues. CDR3 sequence reads: CSAKYTEAFF. For the CDR3, the DNA is TGCAGTGCTAAGTACACTGAAGCTTTCTTT.

The J gene is TRBJ2-2, the V gene TRBV6-6, with 8 bases lining up with TRBD2. The CDR3 has 15 amino acids. CDR1 MNHNY and CDR2 SVGAGI come from the germline V gene (reference sequence). Unmatched junction bases numbered 4, after V lost 5 bases and J lost 2 bases. The CDR3 here is CASSGLAANTGELFF. The CDR3 DNA follows: TGTGCCAGCAGTGGACTAGCTGCTAACACCGGGGAGCTGTTTTTT.

This chain joins TRBV6-1 and TRBJ2-7; a possible D gene is TRBD1 (5 bases). This CDR3 has 14 residues. Germline CDR1 and CDR2: MNHNS and SASEGT. Trimming took 3 bases from V and 2 from J, leaving 11 bases between them. CDR3 sequence reads: CASSEHRRAYEQYF. CDR3 nucleotides: TGTGCCAGCAGTGAGCACAGGAGAGCCTACGAGCAGTACTTC.

The chain is built from TRBV29-1 and TRBJ1-1; TRBD1 might be the D (6 bases). The ends were cut back, 4 bases at V and 2 bases at J, with 14 bases in the middle. The CDR3 runs 14 residues. The germline gives CDR1 SQVTM, CDR2 ANQGSEA. For the CDR3, the DNA is TGCAGCGTTGCCCGAGGGGGATACAACACTGAAGCTTTCTTT. It yields the protein CSVARGGYNTEAFF.

The chain employs TRBV18 and TRBJ1-2; possibly TRBD1 for D (5 bases). V lost 4 bases to trimming and J lost 4 bases, with 13 bases between them. This CDR3 is 14 amino acids long. Germline CDR1 is KGHSH and CDR2 is LQKENI. The CDR3 DNA reads as TGTGCCAGCTCACAGCCGGGACGGGTCTATGGCTACACCTTC. Translating gives CASSQPGRVYGYTF.

In this sample, this clone turned up a few times. The chain joins TRBV7-2 to TRBJ1-5, with D tentatively TRBD1 (5 bases). V dropped 3 bases and J dropped 2 bases, with 8 bases sitting between them. The CDR3 is 14 amino acids. Germline V gene sequence: CDR1 SGHTA, CDR2 FQGNSA. This CDR3 reads CASSLDNGNQPQHF. CDR3 nucleotides: TGTGCCAGCAGCTTGGACAATGGCAATCAGCCCCAGCATTTT. Full variable domain (missing parts from reference TRBV7-2 and TRBJ1-5): GAGVSQSPSNKVTEKGKDVELRCDPISGHTALYWYRQSLGQGLEFLIYFQGNSAPDKSGLPSDRFSAERTGGSVSTLTIQRTQQEDSAVYLCASSLDNGNQPQHFGDGTRLSIL.

The chain joins TRBV18 to TRBJ2-1; no reliable D call. This CDR3 has 14 amino acids. Germline-derived CDR1 and CDR2 are KGHSH and LQKENI. The V gene lost 2 bases and the J gene lost 7 bases, with 12 bases spanning the gap. CDR3 coding DNA: TGTGCCAGCTCACCAGGGTTTCTGGGAAATGAGCAGTTCTTC. This sequence encodes CASSPGFLGNEQFF.

The CDR3 DNA sequence: TGTGCCAGCAGCGCACCAGGGGAGGGCAATCAGCCCCAGCATTTT. Residues: CASSAPGEGNQPQHF. V is TRBV9 and J is TRBJ1-5; a weak D match, TRBD1 (6 bases). Germline CDR1 and CDR2: SGDLS and YYNGEE. The CDR3 sequence is 15 residues long. Trimming stripped 3 bases from V and 2 bases from J, with 12 bases between.

The chain is built from TRBV5-1 and TRBJ2-2; no clear D gene. Looked up from germline, CDR1 is SGHRS and CDR2 is YFSETQ. V dropped 1 base and J dropped 3 bases, with 16 bases sitting between them. The CDR3 consists of 17 residues. This CDR3 is CASSLWSALVDTGELFF. The CDR3 nucleotides are TGCGCCAGCAGCTTGTGGTCAGCTTTGGTGGACACCGGGGAGCTGTTTTTT.

V and J are TRBV2 and TRBJ1-2; D unresolved. The CDR3 has 14 amino acids. Per germline, CDR1 SNHLY and CDR2 FYNNEI. V lost 6 bases and J lost 6, with 17 bases in between. DNA for the CDR3: TGTGCCAGCAGCCTCAGCGGGCAATCAGATGGCTACACCTTC. Translated, it gives CASSLSGQSDGYTF.

This clone has only a few counts. The chain couples TRBV7-8 to TRBJ1-1; D ambiguous. The CDR3 runs 12 residues. The germline gives CDR1 SGHVS, CDR2 FQNEAQ. Trimming pared 3 bases from V and 8 bases from J, leaving 10 bases between. CDR3 sequence reads: CASSFYKEEAFF. Written as DNA, the CDR3 is TGTGCCAGCAGCTTCTATAAGGAAGAAGCTTTCTTT.